Presented here are 17 T cell receptor beta chains from one specimen sequenced in a study of beta chain features in type 1 diabetes. Expressed TCRB transcripts were sequenced because the isolated RNA had all been reverse transcribed beforehand. Sequenced by immunoSEQ multiplex PCR; TCRdb stores in-frame clones only, minus some. The profile shows 350,000 to 450,000 clones, more than 11% of them singletons. Sequencing used naive CD4+ T cells from blood. All receptors derive from a man between 25 and 39 years old in good health.

This chain joins TRBV5-1 and TRBJ2-2, with D unclear. CDR3 size: 13 residues. Trimming took 4 bases from V and 4 from J, leaving 8 bases between them. Germline CDR1 is SGHRS and CDR2 is YFSETQ. CDR3: CASSPAATGELFF. The CDR3 region has the DNA TGCGCCAGCAGCCCGGCTGCCACCGGGGAGCTGTTTTTT.

The genes are TRBV14 and TRBJ1-1, with D hard to call. Germline V gene data show CDR1 as SGHDN and CDR2 as FVKESK. The length of the CDR3 is 15 residues. Trimming removed 7 bases from V and 5 bases from J, with 20 bases in between. The CDR3 region is CASTPGLTPGTEAFF. DNA of the CDR3: TGTGCCAGCACTCCCGGCCTTACCCCCGGGACTGAAGCTTTCTTT.

The V gene is TRBV28, the J gene TRBJ2-7, with D possibly TRBD1 on 5 matching bases. Trimming removed 3 bases at V and 2 bases at J, with 11 bases between. CDR3 size: 14 residues. Germline CDR1 MDHEN, CDR2 SYDVKM. The CDR3 loop reads CASSLGQPPYEQYV. CDR3 in DNA: TGTGCCAGCAGTTTGGGGCAACCTCCCTACGAGCAGTACGTC.

This clone was detected ten times or more. The CDR3 region is CATLPSGGSYEQYV. CDR3 nucleotides: TGTGCCACCTTGCCCAGCGGGGGCTCCTACGAGCAGTACGTC. The J gene is TRBJ2-7, the V gene TRBV10-3; TRBD2 matches at 8 bases. Per the germline V gene, CDR1 is ENHRY and CDR2 is SYGVKD. The ends lost 10 bases at V and 0 bases at J; junction bases unmatched: 8. This CDR3 is 14 amino acids long.

This clone has only a few counts. This sequence joins TRBV30 and TRBJ2-3; D possibly corresponds to TRBD2 (5 bases). Germline CDR1 GTSNPN, CDR2 SVGIG (reference sequence). The CDR3 totals 12 residues. The germline V and J ends were trimmed by 7 bases and 6 bases, with 14 bases remaining between them. The CDR3 DNA reads TGTGCCTCTAGGAGGTTTCCCGATACGCAGTATTTT. Its protein is CASRRFPDTQYF.

This clone was seen a few times. The chain has TRBV29-1 and TRBJ2-7; D might be TRBD2 (6 bases). Germline V gene lookup returns CDR1 SQVTM and CDR2 ANQGSEA. V was pared by 4 bases and J by 4 bases, with 8 bases between. The CDR3 is made up of 11 amino acids. The CDR3 region has the DNA TGCAGCGTTGTGGCGGGGTACGAGCAGTACGTC. Encoded protein: CSVVAGYEQYV.

This chain links TRBV6-1 with TRBJ2-3; perhaps D is TRBD1 or TRBD2 (5 bases each). The CDR3 length is 15 residues. CDR1 MNHNS and CDR2 SASEGT come from the germline V gene. Trimming removed 3 bases at V and 1 base at J, with 11 bases between. In DNA, the CDR3 is TGTGCCAGCAGTGATCAGCGAGGGGGCACAGATACGCAGTATTTT. Its translation is CASSDQRGGTDTQYF.

The chain carries TRBV4-1 and TRBJ1-1, with D possibly being TRBD1 (6 bases). There are 15 residues in the CDR3. Germline CDR1 reads MGHRA; CDR2 reads YSYEKL. The V gene lost 4 bases and the J gene lost 1 base, with 13 bases spanning the gap. In nucleotides, the CDR3 is TGCGCCAGCAGCCCTCGGACAGCGACGAACACTGAAGCTTTCTTT. This translates into CASSPRTATNTEAFF.

J is TRBJ2-1 and V is TRBV4-3; tentative D call: TRBD2 (5 bases). This CDR3 has 17 amino acids. Trimming shortened V by 0 bases and J by 0 bases, and 12 bases separated the two germline ends. Germline V gene sequence: CDR1 LGHNA, CDR2 YSLEER. In DNA, the CDR3 is TGCGCCAGCAGCCAAGATTCTATCAGCGGCTCCTACAATGAGCAGTTCTTC. Its translation: CASSQDSISGSYNEQFF.

The rearrangement links TRBV30 to TRBJ1-4, with D possibly TRBD1 on 5 matching bases. The length of the CDR3 is 12 residues. Between the trimmed V and J ends, which lost 5 bases and 13 bases, there was a span of 17 bases. The germline V gene has CDR1 GTSNPN and CDR2 SVGIG (reference sequence). The CDR3 bases are TGTGCCTGGGGGGCGGTCCCTCGTATACTGTTTTTT. Protein: CAWGAVPRILFF. The full variable domain, completed using reference TRBV30 and TRBJ1-4, is SQTIHQWPATLVQPVGSPLSLECTVEGTSNPNLYWYRQAAGRGLQLLFYSVGIGQISSEVPQNLSASRPQDRQFILSSKKLLLSDSGFYLCAWGAVPRILFFGSGTQLSVL.

This clone was detected only once. The genes are TRBV7-8 and TRBJ2-6; D may be TRBD1 (5 bases). Germline-derived CDR1 and CDR2 are SGHVS and FQNEAQ. The CDR3 length is 16 residues. Trimming cost V 5 bases and J 0 bases, with 11 bases left between them. The CDR3 region is CASSPRQSSGANVLTF. The CDR3 nucleotides are TGTGCCAGCAGCCCACGACAGAGCTCTGGGGCCAACGTCCTGACTTTC.

The chain links TRBV29-1 to TRBJ2-7, with D perhaps TRBD2 (5 bases). This CDR3 comprises 12 residues. Between the trimmed V and J ends, which lost 7 bases and 2 bases, there was a span of 12 bases. Germline CDR1 reads SQVTM; CDR2 reads ANQGSEA. The CDR3 DNA reads TGCAGCGCAACCGGGGAAACCTACGAGCAGTACTTC. Residues: CSATGETYEQYF.

The chain couples TRBV14 to TRBJ2-5; either TRBD1 or TRBD2 may fit D (5 bases each). Germline V lookup: CDR1 SGHDN, CDR2 FVKESK. Trimming pared 4 bases from V and 5 bases from J, leaving 14 bases between. This CDR3 contains 14 residues. CDR3 sequence reads: CASSRGMSVETQYF. The CDR3 DNA follows: TGTGCCAGCAGCCGGGGGATGTCGGTCGAGACCCAGTACTTC. The full variable domain, with the rest looked up from reference TRBV14 and TRBJ2-5, is EAGVTQFPSHSVIEKGQTVTLRCDPISGHDNLYWYRRVMGKEIKFLLHFVKESKQDESGMPNNRFLAERTGGTYSTLKVQPAELEDSGVYFCASSRGMSVETQYFGPGTRLLVL.

The gene calls are TRBV9 and TRBJ2-3; maybe TRBD1 (5 bases). CDR3 size: 17 residues. Germline V gene lookup returns CDR1 SGDLS and CDR2 YYNGEE. V dropped 3 bases and J dropped 0 bases, with 17 bases sitting between them. The CDR3 region is CASSESRQTLSTDTQYF. DNA for the CDR3: TGTGCCAGCAGCGAAAGTCGACAGACCCTAAGCACAGATACGCAGTATTTT.

On this clone itself: The sample contains more than one DNA sequence encoding this CDR3. The J gene is TRBJ2-1, the V gene TRBV20-1, with no clear D. V lost 5 bases, J lost 4 bases, and 6 bases lay in between. CDR3 length: 11 amino acids. CDR1 and CDR2 from the germline V gene are DFQATT and SNEGSKA (reference sequence). The CDR3 region is CSASSYNEQFF. The CDR3 DNA reads TGCAGTGCTTCGTCGTACAATGAGCAGTTCTTC.

The rearrangement uses TRBV7-9 and TRBJ2-7; perhaps D is TRBD1 or TRBD2 (5 bases each). Germline V gives CDR1 SEHNR, CDR2 FQNEAQ (reference sequence). CDR3 length equals 15 residues. The V and J ends lost 4 bases and 2 bases respectively, with 15 bases between them. The CDR3 reads CASSSAGTATYEQYF. The CDR3 DNA reads TGTGCCAGCAGCTCCGCCGGGACGGCCACCTACGAGCAGTACTTC.

V and J are TRBV6-1 and TRBJ2-1; D is uncertain. This CDR3 is built from 14 residues. V was trimmed by 6 bases and J by 0 bases, leaving 9 bases between them. Germline lookup yields CDR1 MNHNS and CDR2 SASEGT. DNA for the CDR3: TGTGCCAGCAGAAAGGACCTCTCCTACAATGAGCAGTTCTTC. Translating gives CASRKDLSYNEQFF.